Below are 12 T cell receptor beta chains sequenced from a single sample in a study of OX40 agonist ivuxolimab in advanced cancers. Clones were read by immunoSEQ multiplex PCR, and TCRdb kept only the in-frame ones, dropping some. This table holds tens of thousands of clones, 86% found once. Specimen: CD4+ or CD8+ T cells sorted from blood, collected in a trial of the OX40 agonist ivuxolimab. All receptors come from an adult with an advanced solid tumor such as melanoma, head and neck, liver or kidney cancer.

This chain uses TRBV21-1 with TRBJ2-1; TRBD2 is the table's D call and was not checked against the DNA. TRBV21-1 is a pseudogene segment. This CDR3 is built from 15 residues. As DNA, the CDR3 is TGTGCCAGCAGCAAATCGGCGGGGGGGGACAATGAGCAGTTCTTC. This codes for CASSKSAGGDNEQFF.

This chain links TRBV5-4 with TRBJ1-2; D uncertain. Trimming took 0 bases from V and 4 from J, leaving 10 bases between them. There are 14 residues in the CDR3. Germline assignment: CDR1 SGHNT and CDR2 YYREEE (reference sequence). The CDR3 sequence is CASSLAGSAYGYTF. In nucleotides, the CDR3 is TGTGCCAGCAGCTTGGCGGGGTCTGCCTATGGCTACACCTTC.

This rearrangement joins TRBV30 to TRBJ1-5; D gene uncertain. The CDR3 extends over 15 amino acids. Trimming left V 2 bases short and J 1 base short, with 12 bases between. The germline V gene has CDR1 GTSNPN and CDR2 SVGIG (reference sequence). The CDR3 DNA is TGTGCCTGGAGTCCGGGCCACTCGAGCAATCAGCCCCAGCATTTT. Its translation is CAWSPGHSSNQPQHF.

The CDR3 bases are TGTGCCAGCAGTTTTGCGACTAATGAAAAACTGTTTTTT. Protein: CASSFATNEKLFF. The rearrangement links TRBV28 to TRBJ1-4; D ambiguous. The V and J ends lost 3 bases and 2 bases respectively, with 4 bases between them. The germline V gene has CDR1 MDHEN and CDR2 SYDVKM. The CDR3 is 13 amino acids.

This sequence joins TRBV19 and TRBJ2-2; 9 bases agree with TRBD2. Germline CDR1 and CDR2: LNHDA and SQIVND (reference sequence). V lost 3 bases to trimming and J lost 5 bases; unmatched junction nucleotides: 1. The CDR3 length is 14 residues. The CDR3: CASSMLAGTGELFF. As DNA, the CDR3 is TGTGCCAGTAGTATGCTAGCGGGAACCGGGGAGCTGTTTTTT.

Here the CDR3 reads CASTARTGGAETQYF. The DNA for the CDR3 is TGTGCCAGCACGGCGAGGACAGGGGGAGCGGAGACCCAGTACTTC. V gene TRBV2 combines with J gene TRBJ2-5, with 10 bases lining up with TRBD1. The germline V gene encodes CDR1 SNHLY and CDR2 FYNNEI. Trimming at V came to 7 bases and at J to 5 bases, leaving 10 bases not matched to a gene. The CDR3 covers 15 residues.

The V and J genes are TRBV19 and TRBJ2-3; either TRBD1 or TRBD2 may fit D (5 bases each). Trimming took off 0 bases at V and 4 bases at J, with 11 bases between the two ends. In germline, CDR1 is LNHDA, CDR2 SQIVND (reference sequence). This CDR3 has 15 amino acids. The CDR3 region has the DNA TGTGCCAGTAGTATAGATCCGACGGGGCCAGATACGCAGTATTTT. Translation: CASSIDPTGPDTQYF.

This chain joins TRBV7-9 and TRBJ2-1; 8 nucleotides match TRBD2. Trimming removed 1 base from V and 4 bases from J; junction bases left unmatched: 6. CDR1 and CDR2 from the germline V gene are SEHNR and FQNEAQ (reference sequence). This CDR3 has 16 residues. The chain's CDR3 is CASSLGTGGPYNEQFF. The CDR3 DNA follows: TGTGCCAGCAGCTTAGGGACGGGAGGGCCGTACAATGAGCAGTTCTTC.

J is TRBJ2-7 and V is TRBV27, with TRBD2 matching over 8 bases. Per the germline V gene, CDR1 is MNHEY and CDR2 is SMNVEV (reference sequence). The CDR3 loop spans 13 amino acids. The J segment lost 4 bases and the V segment lost 8 bases, leaving 7 bases of the junction unmatched. In DNA form, the CDR3 reads TGTGCCAGCCGGGCAGCGGGAGTGTACGAGCAGTACTTC. It is translated as CASRAAGVYEQYF.

This chain links TRBV5-1 with TRBJ1-1; D may be TRBD1 (5 bases). Per the germline V gene, CDR1 is SGHRS and CDR2 is YFSETQ. The CDR3 extends over 16 amino acids. V lost 1 base and J lost 6, with 19 bases in between. Here the CDR3 reads CASSLYPREVMPEAFF. The CDR3 region has the DNA TGCGCCAGCAGCTTGTACCCCAGGGAGGTGATGCCTGAAGCTTTCTTT.

The V call is TRBV10-3, the J call TRBJ2-5; 7 nucleotides align to TRBD1. The ends lost 10 bases at V and 5 bases at J; junction bases unmatched: 13. CDR3 length: 14 residues. CDR1 ENHRY and CDR2 SYGVKD come from the germline V gene. CDR3 nucleotide sequence: TGTGCCAGCAGAAAAGACAGGGCGTGGGAGACCCAGTACTTC. Protein: CASRKDRAWETQYF.

This clone occurred once. The chain joins TRBV7-9 to TRBJ2-1, with 13 positions matching TRBD2. Per the germline V gene, CDR1 is SEHNR and CDR2 is FQNEAQ (reference sequence). CDR3 size: 17 residues. With 2 bases clipped from V and 1 base from J, the junction kept 2 bases outside the gene matches. The CDR3 coding sequence is TGTGCCAGCAGCTTAACTAGCGGGAGGGGATCCTACAATGAGCAGTTCTTC. Residues: CASSLTSGRGSYNEQFF.